Reported below is one T cell receptor (beta chain). Its cognate antigen is unknown. Clones were read by immunoSEQ multiplex PCR, and TCRdb kept only the in-frame ones, dropping some. In the table there are about 120,000 clones, about 95% of which are singletons. This record belongs to a study of graft-versus-host responses after intestinal transplantation. Overall study context: Each recipient received a multivisceral, liver-intestinal, or isolated intestinal graft.

Trimming shortened V by 2 bases and J by 6 bases, and 20 bases separated the two germline ends. CDR3 size: 16 residues. In germline, CDR1 is MDHEN, CDR2 SYDVKM. Study-wide results and limits: Patients who carried graft-donor T cell macrochimerism also had high graft-versus-host to host-versus-graft clonal ratios in their allografts. Some GvH clones were seen earlier in gut or blood, suggesting intestinal origin.

The specimen was unstimulated CD8+ T cells sorted from spleen or lymph node cells, collected before intestinal transplant. This rearrangement joins TRBV28 to TRBJ2-7, with D unresolved. This TCR was recovered from a human donor who received an intestinal transplant. The CDR3 region has the DNA TGTGCCAGCAGTTTACCCACGATCCCTGCGCCGGCCGAGCAGTACTTC. Translation: CASSLPTIPAPAEQYF.